Below are 19 T cell receptor beta chains sequenced from a single sample in a study of tumor-infiltrating lymphocytes in primary liver carcinoma (dated by TCRdb to 2017 to 2019). The sequencer was an Illumina HiSeq 2500. A constant-region primer and ProtoScript II reverse transcriptase were used to reverse-transcribe TCRbeta-specific cDNA from approximately 450 ng total RNA. Three nested multiplex PCR rounds, following a slightly modified ARM-PCR procedure, were used to build the TCRbeta libraries. Multiplex TRBV1-TRBV30 forward primers and a Cbeta reverse primer were used in the first two PCR rounds, each of which was run for roughly 10 cycles. Using fastp at Q25 and MiXCR, TCRdb reprocessed the public reads and kept productive beta chains. Each CDR3 protein appears once, grouped with its most common genes and DNA. The table for this sample lists 84,000 or so distinct CDR3 sequences; 72% of them were counted only once. Of the sample, approximately 20% falls within the top ten clones.

Total RNA and DNA were co-extracted without cell sorting from approximately 22-30 mg of bulk tissue using the AllPrep DNA/RNA mini kit. The sequencing input was liver tumor tissue from sampling region 1. The sample's cell subset or site label, decoded: tumor region T1, superior pole. The receptors were gathered from a man aged 40-50 years with primary liver carcinoma and hepatitis B virus infection.

Points on this clonotype: At one end, the junction sequence differs from germline, possibly due to a read error. The chain is built from TRBV7-3 and TRBJ2-4; TRBD1 or TRBD2 may be the D gene (5 bases each). The CDR3 totals 15 residues. Germline-derived CDR1 and CDR2 are SGHTA and FQGTGA. The CDR3 region is CACSLRGPPGNIQYF. CDR3 nucleotides: TGTGCCTGCAGCTTAAGGGGACCTCCAGGAAACATTCAGTACTTC. Drawing the rest from reference TRBV7-3 and TRBJ2-4, the complete variable domain is GAGVSQTPSNKVTEKGKYVELRCDPISGHTALYWYRQSLGQGPEFLIYFQGTGAADDSGLPNDRFFAVRPEGSVSTLKIQRTERGDSAVYLCACSLRGPPGNIQYFGAGTRLSVL.

As concerns this clonotype: The junction departs from the called germline gene at one end, perhaps through a read error. The chain employs TRBV12-3 or TRBV12-4 and TRBJ2-1; D might be TRBD1 or TRBD2, each matching 5 bases. There are 14 residues in the CDR3. CDR3 nucleotide sequence: TGCGTCAGTACTACAGGTCAGAGGGGCAATGTGCAGTTCTTC. Amino acid sequence: CVSTTGQRGNVQFF.

This clonotype was counted a few times. The chain uses TRBV2 and TRBJ2-3; unclear D gene. The CDR3 has 12 residues. Germline-derived CDR1 and CDR2 are SNHLY and FYNNEI. Trimming removed 3 bases at V and 3 bases at J, with 4 bases between. Here the CDR3 reads CASSEGTDTQYF. In DNA, the CDR3 is TGTGCCAGCAGTGAGGGTACAGATACGCAGTATTTT.

Concerning this clonotype: A read error may account for a junction end that differs from germline. This chain joins TRBV12-3 or TRBV12-4 and TRBJ1-2; 7 positions agree with TRBD1. The CDR3 runs 13 residues. CDR3 loop: CASSPTGEAGYTF. CDR3 nucleotides: TGTGCCAGCAGTCCAACAGGGGAAGCGGGCTATACCTTC.

The V call is TRBV10-2, the J call TRBJ2-7; D assignment may be TRBD1 or TRBD2 (5 bases each). Trimming cost V 6 bases and J 12 bases, with 27 bases left between them. The length of the CDR3 is 15 residues. Germline V gene lookup returns CDR1 WSHSY and CDR2 SAAADI. CDR3 coding DNA: TGCGCCAGCAGCCCCGGACAAGGTGGGACCTACGAACGGTACTTC. The encoded protein is CASSPGQGGTYERYF.

Details on this clonotype: The junction differs from germline at one of its ends, possibly a read error. V is TRBV4-1 and J is TRBJ2-1; D perhaps matches TRBD1 (5 bases). The CDR3 sequence is 15 residues long. Germline V gene data show CDR1 as MGHRA and CDR2 as YSYEKL. In DNA, the CDR3 is TGCACCAGCAGTCAAGTTTCTGGCAGCTCAGGGGAGCAGTTCTTC. Its protein product is CTSSQVSGSSGEQFF.

The chain employs TRBV10-3 and TRBJ2-1; perhaps D is TRBD1 or TRBD2 (5 bases each). V lost 3 bases and J lost 9, with 18 bases in between. The CDR3 runs 15 residues. The germline V gene has CDR1 ENHRY and CDR2 SYGVKD. DNA of the CDR3: TGTGCCATCAGTGAAGAGACTCGGTGGGGGAGTGAGCAGTTCTTC. Translating it yields CAISEETRWGSEQFF.

A remark on this clonotype: This clone may be a read error of a much larger clone one base away. The chain recombines TRBV2 with TRBJ2-1, with D possibly TRBD1 on 5 matching bases. Looked up from germline, CDR1 is SNHLY and CDR2 is FYNNEI. This CDR3 comprises 14 residues. The germline V and J ends were trimmed by 0 bases and 14 bases, with 17 bases remaining between them. The chain's CDR3 is CASSEAETGDSKFF. The CDR3 region has the DNA TGTGCCAGCAGTGAAGCTGAAACAGGTGATAGTAAGTTCTTC.

The chain combines TRBV5-1 with TRBJ2-2, with D perhaps TRBD1 or TRBD2 (5 bases each). Per germline, CDR1 SGHRS and CDR2 YFSETQ. Trimming pared 5 bases from V and 0 bases from J, leaving 8 bases between. This CDR3 comprises 14 residues. CDR3 amino acids: CASRMGANTGELFF. The CDR3, as DNA: TGCGCCAGCAGGATGGGGGCGAACACCGGGGAGCTGTTTTTT.

Comment on this clonotype: The junction does not match germline at one end; this may be a read error. The gene calls are TRBV28 and TRBJ2-1; perhaps TRBD2 as D (7 bases). Germline assignment: CDR1 MDHEN and CDR2 SYDVKM. The CDR3 consists of 16 residues. In nucleotides, the CDR3 is TGTGCCAGCAGTTTCCAACAGGGAAGCGGGATCAGTGAGCAGTTTTTC. This sequence encodes CASSFQQGSGISEQFF.

This clonotype was observed a few times. A much larger clone lies one base from this, so it may be a read error. This chain links TRBV12-3 or TRBV12-4 with TRBJ2-6; no reliable D call. CDR3 length: 15 amino acids. CDR3 DNA sequence: TGTGCCAGCAGTTTAGGCGGATCTGAGGCCAACGTCCTGACTTTC. It specifies CASSLGGSEANVLTF.

With respect to this clonotype: One end of the junction does not line up with germline, which may come from a read error. The chain employs TRBV5-4 and TRBJ2-5; 7 bases are a match to TRBD2. Per the germline V gene, CDR1 is SGHNT and CDR2 is YYREEE (reference sequence). The CDR3 has 14 amino acids. The DNA of the CDR3 is TGTGCCAGCAGCCCGGGGGGAACGGCAGAGACTCAGAACTTC. The encoded protein is CASSPGGTAETQNF.

This clonotype showed up just a few times. This chain connects TRBV19 to TRBJ1-5; TRBD1 matches at 9 bases. The CDR3 is 15 residues long. Trimming cost V 6 bases and J 2 bases; bases outside gene matches: 5. In germline, CDR1 is LNHDA, CDR2 SQIVND (reference sequence). This CDR3 reads CASRRTGEGNQPQHF. The CDR3 DNA follows: TGTGCCAGTAGGCGGACAGGGGAGGGCAATCAGCCCCAGCATTTT.

A note on this clonotype: Given a much more abundant clone one base away, this may be a read error. The chain employs TRBV5-1 and TRBJ2-2; the D gene is possibly TRBD2 (5 bases). The CDR3 is 14 residues long. The germline V gene has CDR1 SGHRS and CDR2 YFSETQ. CDR3 bases: TGCGCCAGCAGCGCCGACGCAAACACCGGGGAGCAGTTTTTT. This encodes CASSADANTGEQFF. Together with reference TRBV5-1 and TRBJ2-2, the CDR3 gives the full variable domain: KAGVTQTPRYLIKTRGQQVTLSCSPISGHRSVSWYQQTPGQGLQFLFEYFSETQRNKGNFPGRFSGRQFSNSRSEMNVSTLELGDSALYLCASSADANTGEQFFGEGSRLTVL.

A remark on this clonotype: Compared with germline, one end of the junction differs, possibly owing to a read error. This sequence joins TRBV6-5 and TRBJ1-2; a weak D match, TRBD1 (5 bases). Germline values: CDR1 MNHEY, CDR2 SVGAGI. This CDR3 has 14 amino acids. CDR3 sequence reads: CVSSLQDSNYGYTF. DNA for the CDR3: TGTGTCAGCAGCCTACAGGACTCCAACTATGGCTACACCTTC.

A note on this clonotype: A much larger clone differs by one base, so this may be a read error. The CDR3 does not close with the conserved phenylalanine or tryptophan, likely indicating a read error. The V call is TRBV5-3, the J call TRBJ2-1; 9 bases line up with TRBD1. TRBV5-3 has ORF status, its function being uncertain. The CDR3 extends over 15 amino acids. Trimming removed 4 bases from V and 2 bases from J; junction bases left unmatched: 4. CDR3: CARSLRDRAYNEQFL. Here the CDR3 DNA reads TGTGCCAGAAGCCTCCGGGACAGGGCCTACAATGAGCAGTTCCTC.

Of note for this clonotype: One base away lies a much larger clone, so this may be a sequencing read error. V and J are TRBV5-1 and TRBJ2-1; the D gene is possibly TRBD2 (5 bases). CDR3 size: 17 residues. Germline V lookup: CDR1 SGHRS, CDR2 YFSETQ. CDR3 nucleotide sequence: TGCGCCAGCAGCTCCCCCTCGTGGGAGCTCTCCTACAATAAGCAGTTCTTC. Its translation: CASSSPSWELSYNKQFF.

This clonotype was seen repeatedly, ten times or more. This rearrangement joins TRBV29-1 to TRBJ2-1; D perhaps matches TRBD1 (7 bases). The CDR3 runs 14 residues. V gave up 6 bases and J gave up 7 bases, with 19 bases separating them. Germline CDR1 reads SQVTM; CDR2 reads ANQGSEA. The CDR3 is CSVSQGGAGNEQFF. CDR3 DNA sequence: TGCAGCGTGAGCCAGGGGGGAGCAGGTAATGAGCAGTTCTTC.

This clonotype appeared a few times. Sequence at one end of the junction differs from germline and may be a read error. The chain recombines TRBV11-2 with TRBJ1-2; perhaps TRBD1 as D (5 bases). Germline V lookup: CDR1 SGHAT, CDR2 FQNNGV. This CDR3 has 13 amino acids. Here the CDR3 DNA reads TGTACCAGCAGGTTAGAGGGGAACTATGGCTACACATTC. It yields the protein CTSRLEGNYGYTF.